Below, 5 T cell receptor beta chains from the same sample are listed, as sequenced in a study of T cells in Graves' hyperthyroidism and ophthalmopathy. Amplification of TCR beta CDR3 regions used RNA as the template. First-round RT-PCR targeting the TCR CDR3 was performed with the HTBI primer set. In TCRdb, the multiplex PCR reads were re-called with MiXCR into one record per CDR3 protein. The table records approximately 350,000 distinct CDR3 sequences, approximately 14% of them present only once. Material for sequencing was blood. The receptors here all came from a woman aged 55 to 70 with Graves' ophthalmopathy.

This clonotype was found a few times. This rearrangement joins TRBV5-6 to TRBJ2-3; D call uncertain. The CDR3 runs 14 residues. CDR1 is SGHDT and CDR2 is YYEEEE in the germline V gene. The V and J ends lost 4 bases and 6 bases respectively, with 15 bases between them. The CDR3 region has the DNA TGTGCCAGCAGCCCGTGGGTCCGCAAGGATACGCAGTATTTT. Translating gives CASSPWVRKDTQYF.

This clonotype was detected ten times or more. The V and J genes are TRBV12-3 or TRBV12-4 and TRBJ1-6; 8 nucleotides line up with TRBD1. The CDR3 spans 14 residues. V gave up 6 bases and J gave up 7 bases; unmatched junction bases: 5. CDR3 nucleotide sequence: TGTGCCAGCAGAAGGGACAGGTTCAATTCACCCCTCCACTTT. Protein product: CASRRDRFNSPLHF.

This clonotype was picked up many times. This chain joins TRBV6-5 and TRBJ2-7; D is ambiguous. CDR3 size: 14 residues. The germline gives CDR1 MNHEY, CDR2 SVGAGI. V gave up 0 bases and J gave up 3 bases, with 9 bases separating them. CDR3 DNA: TGTGCCAGCAGTTACTCCCGTCAGATCTACGAGCAGTACTTC. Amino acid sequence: CASSYSRQIYEQYF.

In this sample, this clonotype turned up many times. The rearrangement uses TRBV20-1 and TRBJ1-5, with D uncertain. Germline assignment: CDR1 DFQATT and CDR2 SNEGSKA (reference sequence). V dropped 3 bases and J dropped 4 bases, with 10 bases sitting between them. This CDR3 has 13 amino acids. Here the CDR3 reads CSASIGPNQPQHF. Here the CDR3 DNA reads TGCAGTGCTAGTATCGGACCTAATCAGCCCCAGCATTTT.

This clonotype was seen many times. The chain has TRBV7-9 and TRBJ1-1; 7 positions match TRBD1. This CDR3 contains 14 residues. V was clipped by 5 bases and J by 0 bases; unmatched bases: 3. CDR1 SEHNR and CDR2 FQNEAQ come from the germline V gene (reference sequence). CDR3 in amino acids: CASSPQGVNTEAFF. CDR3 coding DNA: TGTGCCAGCAGCCCCCAGGGGGTGAACACTGAAGCTTTCTTT.